The entry that follows covers one T cell receptor beta chain sequence. In this sample, this clonotype turned up many times. Its recognized antigen is unknown. No base quality information exists; no much larger clone differs at one position. The CDR3 has 13 amino acids, counting the end cysteine and phenylalanine. Of the read, only the CDR3 DNA is kept; its 39 bases are in frame from base 1. V loses 8 bases, J loses 5 bases, and the germline ends lie 15 bases apart. From the germline V gene, CDR1 is KGHSH and CDR2 is LQKENI. The sample belongs to a study of regulatory T cells in long-lasting Graves disease (dated by TCRdb to about 2021). Regarding the research as a whole: Antithyroid drugs had been taken for less than 3 months by newly diagnosed Graves' disease patients. A total of roughly 35 samples underwent TCR sequencing: about 13 from persistent and some 20 from newly diagnosed Graves' disease patients. This study used TCR sequencing and RNA sequencing of peripheral blood to compare persistent Graves' disease patients against newly diagnosed Graves' disease patients. The study was conducted in China and was registered as a clinical trial. Study-wide conclusions, independent of this receptor: As a limitation, the authors acknowledged that the small sample size may reduce accuracy. Because the primary lesion, thyroid tissue, could not be accessed, the study looked at peripheral blood alone. Persistent disease showed preferential use of TRBV28, TRBJ1-2 and TRBJ2-5, whereas newly diagnosed disease favored TRBV20-1 and TRBJ2-1. Compared with newly diagnosed patients, persistent Graves' disease patients had lower TCR Shannon entropy and fewer highly expanded clones, which suggests clonal expansion. Sequencing and analysis were restricted to the TCR beta chain. More public clonotypes were shared among persistent patients (roughly 2,900) than among newly diagnosed patients (966).

Libraries came from multiplex PCR. TCRdb lists the instrument as Illumina HiSeq 4000. TCR beta libraries were built with iRepertoire HTBI primers and Arm-PCR amplification of CDR3 regions. PCR products were gel purified before sequencing. The published analysis was carried out like this. A total of 62 TRBV and 14 TRBJ segments were identified across samples and were used for gene usage analysis of CDR3 amino acid clonotypes. Filtered high-quality paired reads were merged into contigs using COPE and FqMerger. BLAST was used to align contigs to IMGT TRBV, TRBD and TRBJ reference genes, with CDR3 defined following IMGT. Clonotypes above 0.1% frequency were classified as highly expanded clones. Shannon entropy was used to measure repertoire diversity, and the Gini coefficient was used to measure V-J evenness. Clonotypes shared by more than one individual were considered public. The public reads were quality trimmed at Q25 with fastp and then assembled into clones with MiXCR by TCRdb, keeping productive beta chains. Every CDR3 protein is listed once, alongside the most common genes and DNA of its rows. The V and J calls and clone size come from TCRdb's table, not from the authors' own analysis. A total of 450,000 to 600,000 distinct CDR3 sequences appear in this sample, around 15% of them only once. More than 10% of the sample lies in the top ten.

Explained via the paper, the time point label denotes: newly diagnosed GD, antithyroid drugs for less than 3 months. RNA was extracted from PBMCs in TRIzol for both TCR sequencing and RNA sequencing. Graves' disease was diagnosed according to American Thyroid Association guidelines. Patients for the study were recruited at an endocrinology department in Xi'an, China. Each patient gave approximately 8.8 milliliters of peripheral blood, collected in an EDTA anticoagulant tube. Ficoll Paque Plus density gradient separation was used to isolate PBMCs, and no further T cell sorting was done. RNA quality was checked with an Agilent 2100 Bioanalyzer and agarose gel, and concentration with a NanoDrop 2000. This sample also appeared in a second study, on T cells in Graves' hyperthyroidism and ophthalmopathy. As the second paper documents: A patient counted as having stable Graves' hyperthyroidism if no progression to ophthalmopathy occurred over 18 months of follow-up. Hyperthyroidism patients were newly diagnosed, had a disease duration of under 2 months, and were aged 18 to 65 years. The study excluded patients with uncontrolled infections, other autoimmune diseases, pregnancy or lactation. Diagnoses relied on clinical symptoms, serum thyroxine and TRAb, thyroid ultrasound and orbital computed tomography. The first round of RT-PCR for the TCR CDR3 was performed with the HTBI primer set and the Qiagen OneStep RT-PCR kit. Most expanded thyroid clonotypes (frequency above 0.001) were also found in blood, which suggests that blood repertoires may mirror thyroid immune responses. A model built on a 13 V-J signature distinguished ophthalmopathy from stable hyperthyroidism, reaching about 88% sensitivity and about 81% specificity in cross-validation and 80%/75% in testing. In validation, the model predicted progression to ophthalmopathy a median of around 6.5 months before onset, with 65% to 71% sensitivity and just under 75% specificity. To identify TCR V-J signatures that set the groups apart, the researchers used a discovery cohort of 100 patients, made up of under 45 with Graves' ophthalmopathy and 57 with stable Graves' hyperthyroidism. Prospective prediction of ophthalmopathy was tested in an independent validation cohort of approximately 19 hyperthyroidism patients and 15 to 17 patients who later progressed to ophthalmopathy. For training and testing, the 100 or so patients in the discovery cohort were randomly divided in a 7:3 ratio. Thyroid tissue and blood T-cell repertoires from six or seven Graves' hyperthyroidism patients were also compared in the study. Following sampling, methimazole starting at 30 mg daily was given to hyperthyroidism patients, and high-dose intravenous methylprednisolone was given to ophthalmopathy patients. Libraries were constructed in a second round of multiplex PCR, after which size selection and purification were performed. Sequencing of the libraries was done on an Illumina HiSeq2000 using paired-end 100 bp reads. Raw data were processed with SOAPnuke, discarding reads with adapters, uncalled bases, mean Phred below 15, or no exact constant-primer or identifier match. High-quality paired reads were merged using COPE v1.2.5, and each unique nucleotide sequence was defined as a clonotype. Clonotypes were aligned to IMGT TRBV, TRBD and TRBJ reference segments using MiTCR v1.1. The analysis was restricted to V-J combinations with a frequency above 0.0001, which together covered about 99% of the repertoires. A TCS score was defined as the ratio between F50 (clonal expansion) and ExV (chaos), using BLOSUM62-based TCRdist between CDR3 peptides within each V-J. Welch's t-statistics and random forest reduced 500 to 550 V-J features to 10 to 15, which were used in a naive Bayes classifier (R e1071). No statistical method was used to fix the sample size in advance, and group allocation was not hidden from the investigators. According to the paper, TCR Vbeta CDR3 sequencing was carried out on around 140 peripheral blood samples, which came from under 50 ophthalmopathy, around 74 hyperthyroidism and about 17 progressor patients.

The V gene is TRBV18 and the J gene is TRBJ2-5; matching of 6 bases hints at TRBD2 as the D gene. The TCR comes from a middle-aged man with Graves disease. Donor details come from another sample of the same person, matched by shared clones. The input for sequencing was peripheral blood mononuclear cells (PBMCs), taken at new diagnosis, from a patient treated with antithyroid drugs. DNA sequence: TGTGCCAGCACGGCGGCGGAGGGCGAGACCCAGTACTTC. Its protein is CASTAAEGETQYF.